Following are 15 T cell receptor beta chains from one sample sequenced in a study of T cell changes during pregnancy in multiple sclerosis. Profiling relied on immunoSEQ multiplex PCR, and the TCRdb table lists in-frame clones only, not all of them. This sample has 15,000 or so clones, with about 92% found just once. This material consisted of peripheral blood, taken in the second trimester of pregnancy. The source is a female donor in good health, enrolled as a control in a pregnancy study.

The chain links TRBV18 to TRBJ2-7; 7 positions agree with TRBD1. V shed 0 bases and J 6 bases; nucleotides not matched to a gene: 5. The germline CDR1 and CDR2 sequences are KGHSH and LQKENI. This CDR3 spans 14 amino acids. The CDR3 spells CASSPPDRVGEQYF. Written as DNA, the CDR3 is TGTGCCAGCTCACCACCCGACAGGGTAGGCGAGCAGTACTTC.

J is TRBJ2-7 and V is TRBV23-1; D uncertain. TRBV23-1 is sorted into the ORF group, with uncertain function. The CDR3 has 11 residues. With 0 bases removed from V and 7 bases from J, the gap between germline ends came to 4 bases. The CDR3 DNA sequence: TGCGCCAGCAGTCAATCGCGAGAGCAGTACTTC. Its translation is CASSQSREQYF.

CDR3 sequence: CASSFTAGGGEQYF. DNA of the CDR3: TGTGCCAGCAGTTTCACAGCGGGAGGAGGCGAGCAGTACTTC. The chain is built from TRBV6-5 and TRBJ2-7; 9 bases line up with TRBD2. With V trimmed by 4 bases and J by 6 bases, 7 bases remained unmatched. Germline V gene sequence: CDR1 MNHEY, CDR2 SVGAGI. This CDR3 has 14 residues.

This clone occurred once. The chain has TRBV5-6 and TRBJ2-3, with a weak D call TRBD2 (6 bases). This CDR3 is 13 amino acids long. Trimming shortened V by 7 bases and J by 2 bases, and 11 bases separated the two germline ends. Germline V lookup: CDR1 SGHDT, CDR2 YYEEEE. Written as DNA, the CDR3 is TGTGCCAGCGGACTACAGTCCACAGATACGCAGTATTTT. Its protein product is CASGLQSTDTQYF. Supplemented by reference TRBV5-6 and TRBJ2-3, the full variable domain reads DAGVTQSPTHLIKTRGQQVTLRCSPKSGHDTVSWYQQALGQGPQFIFQYYEEEERQRGNFPDRFSGHQFPNYSSELNVNALLLGDSALYLCASGLQSTDTQYFGPGTRLTVL.

The V call is TRBV13, the J call TRBJ2-5, with D maybe TRBD2 (6 bases). The V gene's germline CDR1 is PRHDT and CDR2 FYEKMQ (reference sequence). The CDR3 length is 16 residues. V shed 5 bases and J shed 5 bases, with 21 bases lying between them. CDR3 sequence (DNA): TGTGCCAGCAGCCATCGGGACTCTCGGACGGGGGAGACCCAGTACTTC. This encodes CASSHRDSRTGETQYF.

The chain carries TRBV18 and TRBJ1-2; TRBD1 aligns across 7 bases. After removal of 2 bases from V and 4 bases from J, the junction contained 13 bases not matched to a gene. CDR1 KGHSH and CDR2 LQKENI come from the germline V gene. The CDR3 consists of 17 residues. CDR3: CASSPVVGGQSAYGYTF. The CDR3 DNA sequence: TGTGCCAGCTCACCAGTAGTAGGGGGCCAGAGCGCCTATGGCTACACCTTC.

J is TRBJ2-3 and V is TRBV23-1; possibly TRBD1 for D (6 bases). TRBV23-1 is noted as an ORF with a role that remains uncertain. V was pared by 2 bases and J by 4 bases, with 7 bases between. The CDR3 is 13 residues long. Written as DNA, the CDR3 is TGCGCCAGCAGTCAACAGGGGCCAGATACGCAGTATTTT. Translating it yields CASSQQGPDTQYF.

The chain is built from TRBV7-6 and TRBJ1-5, with D perhaps matching TRBD1 (6 bases). Germline values: CDR1 SGHVS, CDR2 FNYEAQ. The CDR3 length is 14 residues. V lost 0 bases and J lost 5, with 8 bases in between. CDR3 DNA: TGTGCCAGCAGCTTAGCTTCAGGGGATCAGCCCCAGCATTTT. Translated, it gives CASSLASGDQPQHF.

The rearrangement uses TRBV7-9 and TRBJ2-1; TRBD2 agrees at 7 bases. The germline gives CDR1 SEHNR, CDR2 FQNEAQ (reference sequence). The CDR3 has 18 amino acids. Trimming cost V 7 bases and J 2 bases; bases outside gene matches: 17. The CDR3 region has the DNA TGTGCCAGCACCCCTGGGGGGGGAGTACCTTCTACCTACAATGAGCAGTTCTTC. Amino acids: CASTPGGGVPSTYNEQFF.

The chain employs TRBV10-3 and TRBJ2-5; 7 positions match TRBD1. This CDR3 has 16 residues. Trimming removed 5 bases from V and 1 base from J; junction bases left unmatched: 10. CDR1 ENHRY and CDR2 SYGVKD come from the germline V gene. The CDR3 nucleotides are TGTGCCATCAGTAATTACAGGGGATGGGGCCAAGAGACCCAGTACTTC. The encoded protein is CAISNYRGWGQETQYF.

This sequence joins TRBV5-5 and TRBJ1-1; 8 bases align to TRBD1. The germline CDR1 and CDR2 sequences are SGHKS and YYEKEE (reference sequence). This CDR3 spans 15 amino acids. The junction had 5 bases not matched to a gene; V was cut back by 3 bases and J by 1 base. The CDR3 spells CASSSDRGANTEAFF. The CDR3 DNA reads TGTGCCAGCAGCTCCGACAGGGGTGCGAACACTGAAGCTTTCTTT.

The chain has TRBV6-4 and TRBJ2-3; TRBD2 agrees at 13 bases. Losses at the gene ends were 4 bases for V and 5 bases for J; bases not matched to a gene: 0. The germline gives CDR1 MRHNA, CDR2 SNTAGT. The CDR3 is 14 residues long. The CDR3 loop is CASSGTSGRDTQYF. CDR3 bases: TGTGCCAGCAGTGGGACTAGCGGGAGAGATACGCAGTATTTT.

The chain uses TRBV7-5 and TRBJ2-1; TRBD2 is the table's D call, not checked against the DNA. TRBV7-5 is noted as a pseudogene. CDR3 length: 16 residues. The CDR3 DNA is TGTGTCAGAAGCTTAAATCTAGCGGGAGTCGACAATGAGCAGTTCTTC. Protein sequence: CVRSLNLAGVDNEQFF.

This chain links TRBV13 with TRBJ1-2; TRBD1 matches at 7 bases. There are 14 residues in the CDR3. Trimming took 2 bases from V and 7 from J; bases not matched to a gene: 7. CDR1 is PRHDT and CDR2 is FYEKMQ in the germline V gene (reference sequence). CDR3 coding DNA: TGTGCCAGCAGCTTAAACAGGGGAAAGGGTGGCTACACCTTC. It specifies CASSLNRGKGGYTF.

This clone appeared once. The gene calls are TRBV6-6 and TRBJ1-5; the D gene is possibly TRBD1 (6 bases). Germline values: CDR1 MNHNY, CDR2 SVGAGI (reference sequence). Trimming took 8 bases from V and 3 from J, leaving 17 bases between them. This CDR3 spans 15 amino acids. The CDR3 loop reads CASGQGQGDNQPQHF. CDR3 DNA sequence: TGTGCCAGCGGGCAGGGGCAGGGAGACAATCAGCCCCAGCATTTT.